The clone carrying this TCR beta chain came up many times. The data were taken from a study of read filtering for tumor transcriptome and immune sequencing. CDR1 is DFQATT, CDR2 SNEGSKA, per germline (reference sequence). V was clipped by 5 bases and J by 2 bases; unmatched bases: 6. CDR3 length equals 14 residues. The library was built from about 400 ng RNA with molecular barcoded adaptors for alpha/delta and beta/gamma chains. TCRdb itself ran the reads through MiXCR, one entry per CDR3 protein. The table lists tens of thousands of distinct CDR3 sequences, less than 20% of them singletons. This chain connects TRBV20-1 to TRBJ2-4, with 7 bases matching TRBD1. This clonotype originated in a donor older than 35 with multiple myeloma. Sequencing was done on a sample of a population of CD138-negative cells sorted from bone marrow. CDR3 bases: TGCAGTGCTGGCCGGGACAGTACCAAAAACATTCAGTACTTC. As protein: CSAGRDSTKNIQYF.